This TCR beta chain was found in a study of cytomegalovirus exposure and HLA in healthy donors. Produced via immunoSEQ multiplex PCR; TCRdb's table is partial and in-frame only. The profile shows approximately 150,000 clones, roughly 91% of them singletons. This CDR3 region has 18 residues. From germline, CDR1 is LGHNA and CDR2 YSLEER. The V gene end was trimmed by 0 bases and the J gene end by 2 bases; junction bases not matched to a gene: 8. This receptor was identified in a woman under 30 in good health and CMV-seropositive. The J gene is TRBJ2-1, the V gene TRBV4-3, with 9 bases aligning to TRBD2. Sequences were obtained from PBMCs. CDR3 nucleotides: TGCGCCAGCAGCCAAGATCTGGTCGGGACTAGCCCCTACAATGAGCAGTTCTTC. Protein: CASSQDLVGTSPYNEQFF.